Included here is one T cell receptor (beta chain) sequence, with context. Study processing details: Amplifying reference gene primers gave estimates of nucleated cell counts. Sequenced by immunoSEQ multiplex PCR; TCRdb stores in-frame clones only, minus some. V and J calls and clone size are those listed in that table; D and trimming were worked out from the DNA. The table lists roughly 91,000 clones, 76% of them singletons. J lost 4 bases, V lost 3 bases, and 4 bases had no gene match. The length of the CDR3 is 14 residues. Germline V CDR1 and CDR2: SGHTS, YDEGEE. This sample is part of a study of blood T cell repertoires in COVID-19. Across the study: COVID-19 samples from acute and convalescent phases originated in the United States, Italy and Spain. From T cells, B-cell-depleted T cells, or PBMCs came the material, which was cDNA or gDNA.

Sequences were obtained from peripheral blood. The source is an older man with acute or convalescent COVID-19. V usage is TRBV5-8 and J usage is TRBJ1-1; 9 nucleotides line up with TRBD1. The CDR3 bases are TGTGCCAGCAGCTCGGGACAGGGAGGCACTGAAGCTTTCTTT. Translation gives CASSSGQGGTEAFF. Supplemented by reference TRBV5-8 and TRBJ1-1, the full variable domain reads EAGVTQSPTHLIKTRGQQATLRCSPISGHTSVYWYQQALGLGLQFLLWYDEGEERNRGNFPPRFSGRQFPNYSSELNVNALELEDSALYLCASSSGQGGTEAFFGQGTRLTVV.